Sequencing of this T cell receptor (beta chain) was carried out in a study of blood T cells in healthy people across ages. Alongside a J-beta primer mix, a sample-barcoded 5' primer served in a second PCR lasting roughly 7 to 11 cycles. TCRdb reanalysed the 5' RACE reads using MiXCR and keeps one entry per CDR3 protein. The sample yields roughly 700,000 distinct CDR3 sequences, 25% seen once. V dropped 0 bases and J dropped 4 bases, with 6 bases sitting between them. Germline CDR1 reads DFQATT; CDR2 reads SNEGSKA (reference sequence). CDR3 size: 12 residues. The sample also formed part of further work on T cells of mothers and their children. That study adds: Sample barcodes and 2-4 random nucleotides came from the second PCR's M1S primer.

Sequencing input: blood. This chain connects TRBV20-1 to TRBJ2-5; D call uncertain. The TCR originated in a boy aged 5-17 years in good health. CDR3 region: CSARDLSETQYF. The CDR3 bases are TGCAGTGCTAGAGATTTGTCAGAGACCCAGTACTTC.